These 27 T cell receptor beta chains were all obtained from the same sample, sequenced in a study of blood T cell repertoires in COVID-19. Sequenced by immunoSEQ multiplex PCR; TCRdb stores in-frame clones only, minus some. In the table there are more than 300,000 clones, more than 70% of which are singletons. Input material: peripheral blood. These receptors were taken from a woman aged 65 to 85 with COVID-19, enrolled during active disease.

CDR3 nucleotides: TGCGCCAGCAGCCCGCTAACAGGGCTCTCCTATGGCTACACCTTC. Its translation is CASSPLTGLSYGYTF. This chain joins TRBV4-1 and TRBJ1-2; possible D gene TRBD1, 6 bases. The CDR3 covers 15 residues. Trimming shortened V by 4 bases and J by 4 bases, and 16 bases separated the two germline ends. Germline V gene sequence: CDR1 MGHRA, CDR2 YSYEKL.

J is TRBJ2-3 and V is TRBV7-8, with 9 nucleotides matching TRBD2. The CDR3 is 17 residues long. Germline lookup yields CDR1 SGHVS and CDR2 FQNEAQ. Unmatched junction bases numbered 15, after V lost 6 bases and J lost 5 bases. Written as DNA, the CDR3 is TGTGCCAGCAGGGAAAAGCGGGGGGCCGGAGAGGAAGATACGCAGTATTTT. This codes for CASREKRGAGEEDTQYF. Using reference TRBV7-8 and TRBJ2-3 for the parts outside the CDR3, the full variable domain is GAGVSQSPRYKVAKRGQDVALRCDPISGHVSLFWYQQALGQGPEFLTYFQNEAQLDKSGLPSDRFFAERPEGSVSTLKIQRTQQEDSAVYLCASREKRGAGEEDTQYFGPGTRLTVL.

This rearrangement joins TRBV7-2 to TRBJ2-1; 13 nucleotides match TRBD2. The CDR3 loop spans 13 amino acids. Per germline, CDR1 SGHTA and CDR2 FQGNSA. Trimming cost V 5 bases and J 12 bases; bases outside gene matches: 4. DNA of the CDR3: TGTGCCAGCAGCGAACTAGCGGGGGGGTGGCAGTTCTTC. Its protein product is CASSELAGGWQFF.

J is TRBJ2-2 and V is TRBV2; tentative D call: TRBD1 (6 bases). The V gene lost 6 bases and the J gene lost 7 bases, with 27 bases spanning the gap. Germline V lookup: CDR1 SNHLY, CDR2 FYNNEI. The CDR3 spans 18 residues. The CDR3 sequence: CASSEKALGGQWVGELFF. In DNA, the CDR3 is TGTGCCAGCAGCGAAAAAGCCCTCGGTGGACAGTGGGTCGGGGAGCTGTTTTTT. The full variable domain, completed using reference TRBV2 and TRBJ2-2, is EPEVTQTPSHQVTQMGQEVILRCVPISNHLYFYWYRQILGQKVEFLVSFYNNEISEKSEIFDDQFSVERPDGSNFTLKIRSTKLEDSAMYFCASSEKALGGQWVGELFFGEGSRLTVL.

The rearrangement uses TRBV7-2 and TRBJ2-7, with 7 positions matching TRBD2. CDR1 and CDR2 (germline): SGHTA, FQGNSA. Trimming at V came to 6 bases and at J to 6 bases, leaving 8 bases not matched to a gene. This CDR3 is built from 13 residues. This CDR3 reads CASSPQRGIEQYF. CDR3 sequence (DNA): TGTGCCAGCAGTCCACAGCGGGGAATCGAGCAGTACTTC.

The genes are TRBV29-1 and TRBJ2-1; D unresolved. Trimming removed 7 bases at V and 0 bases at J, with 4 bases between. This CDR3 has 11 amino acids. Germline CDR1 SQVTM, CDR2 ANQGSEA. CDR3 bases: TGCAGCGCCAGCTCCTACAATGAGCAGTTCTTC. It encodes CSASSYNEQFF.

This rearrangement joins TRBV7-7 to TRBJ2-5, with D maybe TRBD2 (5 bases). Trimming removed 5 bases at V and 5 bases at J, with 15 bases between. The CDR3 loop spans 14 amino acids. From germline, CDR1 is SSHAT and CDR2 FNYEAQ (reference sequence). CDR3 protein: CASSPVTSSETQYF. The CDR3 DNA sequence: TGTGCCAGCAGCCCCGTCACTAGTAGCGAGACCCAGTACTTC.

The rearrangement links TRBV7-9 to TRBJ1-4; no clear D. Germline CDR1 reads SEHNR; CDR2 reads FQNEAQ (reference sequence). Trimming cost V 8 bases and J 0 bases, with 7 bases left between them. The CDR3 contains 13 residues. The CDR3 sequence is CASSGTTNEKLFF. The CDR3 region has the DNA TGTGCCAGCTCGGGGACAACTAATGAAAAACTGTTTTTT.

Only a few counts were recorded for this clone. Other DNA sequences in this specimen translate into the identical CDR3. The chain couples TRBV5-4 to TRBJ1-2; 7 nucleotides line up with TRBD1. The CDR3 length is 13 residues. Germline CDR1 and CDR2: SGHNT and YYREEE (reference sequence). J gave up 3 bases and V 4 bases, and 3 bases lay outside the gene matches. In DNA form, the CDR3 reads TGTGCCAGCAGCCTCGACAGGGACTATGGCTACACCTTC. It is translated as CASSLDRDYGYTF.

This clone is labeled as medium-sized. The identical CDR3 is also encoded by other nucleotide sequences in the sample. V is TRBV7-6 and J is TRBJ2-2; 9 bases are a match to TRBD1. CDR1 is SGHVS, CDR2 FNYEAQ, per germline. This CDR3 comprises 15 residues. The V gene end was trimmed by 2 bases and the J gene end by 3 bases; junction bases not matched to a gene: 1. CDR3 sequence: CASSLRDRDTGELFF. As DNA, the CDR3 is TGTGCCAGCAGCTTAAGGGACAGGGACACCGGGGAGCTGTTTTTT.

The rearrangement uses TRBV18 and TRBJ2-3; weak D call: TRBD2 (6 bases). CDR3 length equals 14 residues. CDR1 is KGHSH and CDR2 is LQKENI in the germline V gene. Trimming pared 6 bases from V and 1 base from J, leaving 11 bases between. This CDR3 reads CASSRDGGTDTQYF. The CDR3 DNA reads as TGTGCCAGCTCGCGGGACGGGGGCACAGATACGCAGTATTTT.

DNA of the CDR3: TGTGCCAGCAGTTTAGCGGGGGGAGAGGAGACCCAGTACTTC. It yields the protein CASSLAGGEETQYF. The chain links TRBV28 to TRBJ2-5, with 8 bases that match TRBD2. V shed 2 bases, J shed 5 bases, and the junction held 4 bases outside the gene matches. This CDR3 has 14 residues. Germline CDR1 is MDHEN and CDR2 is SYDVKM. Filled out from reference TRBV28 and TRBJ2-5, the complete variable domain reads DVKVTQSSRYLVKRTGEKVFLECVQDMDHENMFWYRQDPGLGLRLIYFSYDVKMKEKGDIPEGYSVSREKKERFSLILESASTNQTSMYLCASSLAGGEETQYFGPGTRLLVL.

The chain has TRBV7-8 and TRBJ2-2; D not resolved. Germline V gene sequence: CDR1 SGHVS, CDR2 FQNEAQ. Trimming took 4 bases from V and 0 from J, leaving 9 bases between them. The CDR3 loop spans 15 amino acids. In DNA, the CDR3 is TGTGCCAGCAGCTCCCTCAGGACGAACACCGGGGAGCTGTTTTTT. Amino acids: CASSSLRTNTGELFF. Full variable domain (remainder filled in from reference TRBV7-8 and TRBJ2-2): GAGVSQSPRYKVAKRGQDVALRCDPISGHVSLFWYQQALGQGPEFLTYFQNEAQLDKSGLPSDRFFAERPEGSVSTLKIQRTQQEDSAVYLCASSSLRTNTGELFFGEGSRLTVL.

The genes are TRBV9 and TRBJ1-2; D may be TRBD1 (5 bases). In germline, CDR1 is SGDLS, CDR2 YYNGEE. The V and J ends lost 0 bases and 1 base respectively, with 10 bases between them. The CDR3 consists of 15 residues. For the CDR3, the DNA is TGTGCCAGCAGCGTAGAGGCAGGGATTAACTATGGCTACACCTTC. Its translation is CASSVEAGINYGYTF.

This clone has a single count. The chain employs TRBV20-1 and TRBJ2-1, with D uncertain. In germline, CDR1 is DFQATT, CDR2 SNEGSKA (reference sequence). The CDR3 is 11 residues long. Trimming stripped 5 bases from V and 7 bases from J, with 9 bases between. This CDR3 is CSARVVNEQFF. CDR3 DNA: TGCAGTGCTCGGGTGGTTAATGAGCAGTTCTTC.

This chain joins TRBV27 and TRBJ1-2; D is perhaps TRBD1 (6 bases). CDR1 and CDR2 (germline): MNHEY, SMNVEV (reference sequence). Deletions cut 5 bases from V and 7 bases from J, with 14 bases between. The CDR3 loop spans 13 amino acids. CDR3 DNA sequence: TGTGCCAGCAGTATGACAGGTTTAGTTGGCTACACCTTC. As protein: CASSMTGLVGYTF.

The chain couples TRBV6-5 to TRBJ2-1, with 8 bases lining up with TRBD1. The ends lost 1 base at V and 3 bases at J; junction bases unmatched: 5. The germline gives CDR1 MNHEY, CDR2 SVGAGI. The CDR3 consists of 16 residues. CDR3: CASSYLTGANYNEQFF. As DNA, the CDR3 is TGTGCCAGCAGTTACTTGACAGGGGCCAACTACAATGAGCAGTTCTTC.

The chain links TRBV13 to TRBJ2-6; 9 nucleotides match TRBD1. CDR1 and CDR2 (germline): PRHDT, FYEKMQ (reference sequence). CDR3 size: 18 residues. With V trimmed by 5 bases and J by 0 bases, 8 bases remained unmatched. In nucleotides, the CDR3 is TGTGCCAGCAGCACCCGACAGGGGGGGACCTCTGGGGCCAACGTCCTGACTTTC. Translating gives CASSTRQGGTSGANVLTF.

CDR3 nucleotides: TGTGCCAGCAGCCCGACTAGCGGGGCCGCCTACGAGCAGTACTTC. This encodes CASSPTSGAAYEQYF. The genes are TRBV3-1 (or the pseudogene TRBV3-2) and TRBJ2-7, with TRBD2 identical over 11 bases. With V trimmed by 4 bases and J by 2 bases, 4 bases remained unmatched. The CDR3 runs to 15 residues. The germline CDR1 and CDR2 sequences are LGHDT and YNNKEL (reference sequence).

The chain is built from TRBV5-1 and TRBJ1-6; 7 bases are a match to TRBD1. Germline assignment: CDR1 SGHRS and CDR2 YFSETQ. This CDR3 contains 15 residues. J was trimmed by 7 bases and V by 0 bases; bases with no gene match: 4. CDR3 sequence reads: CASSLVGTDNSPLHF. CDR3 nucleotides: TGCGCCAGCAGCTTGGTCGGGACAGACAATTCACCCCTCCACTTT.

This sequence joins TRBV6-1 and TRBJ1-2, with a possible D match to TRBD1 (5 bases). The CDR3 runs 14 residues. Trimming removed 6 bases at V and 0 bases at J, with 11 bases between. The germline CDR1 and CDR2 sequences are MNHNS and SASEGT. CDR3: CASRGGVPNYGYTF. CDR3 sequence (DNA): TGTGCCAGCAGGGGGGGGGTTCCTAACTATGGCTACACCTTC.

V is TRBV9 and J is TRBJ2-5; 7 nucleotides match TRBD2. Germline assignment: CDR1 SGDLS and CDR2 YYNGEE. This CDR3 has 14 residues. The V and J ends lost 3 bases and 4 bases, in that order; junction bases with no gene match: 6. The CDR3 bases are TGTGCCAGCAGCGCGGGCGGGGGTGGAGAGACCCAGTACTTC. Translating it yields CASSAGGGGETQYF.

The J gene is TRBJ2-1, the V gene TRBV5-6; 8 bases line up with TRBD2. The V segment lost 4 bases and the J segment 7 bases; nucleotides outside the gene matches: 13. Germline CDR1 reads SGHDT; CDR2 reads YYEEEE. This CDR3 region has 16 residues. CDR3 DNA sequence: TGTGCCAGCAGCCTGCCCGGGACTAGAGGGAGAAATGAGCAGTTCTTC. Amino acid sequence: CASSLPGTRGRNEQFF.

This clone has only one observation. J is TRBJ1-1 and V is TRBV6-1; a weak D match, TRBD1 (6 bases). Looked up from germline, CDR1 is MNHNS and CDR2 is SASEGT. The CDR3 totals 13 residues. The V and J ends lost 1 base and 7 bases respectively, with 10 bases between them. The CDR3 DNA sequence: TGTGCCAGCAGTGAAGGGGGGCTTAGTGAAGCTTTCTTT. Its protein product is CASSEGGLSEAFF.

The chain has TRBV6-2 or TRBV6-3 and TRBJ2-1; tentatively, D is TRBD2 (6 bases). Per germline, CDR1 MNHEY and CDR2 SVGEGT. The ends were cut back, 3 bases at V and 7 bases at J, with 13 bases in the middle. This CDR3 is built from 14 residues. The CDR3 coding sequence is TGTGCCAGCAGTTATGGGGACTGGGAAAATGAGCAGTTCTTC. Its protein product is CASSYGDWENEQFF.

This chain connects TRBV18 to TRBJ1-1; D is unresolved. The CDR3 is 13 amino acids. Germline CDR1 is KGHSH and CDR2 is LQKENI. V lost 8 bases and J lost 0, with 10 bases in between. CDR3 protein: CASRRLMNTEAFF. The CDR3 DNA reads TGTGCCAGCAGAAGACTCATGAACACTGAAGCTTTCTTT. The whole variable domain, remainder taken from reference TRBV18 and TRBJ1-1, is NAGVMQNPRHLVRRRGQEARLRCSPMKGHSHVYWYRQLPEEGLKFMVYLQKENIIDESGMPKERFSAEFPKEGPSILRIQQVVRGDSAAYFCASRRLMNTEAFFGQGTRLTVV.

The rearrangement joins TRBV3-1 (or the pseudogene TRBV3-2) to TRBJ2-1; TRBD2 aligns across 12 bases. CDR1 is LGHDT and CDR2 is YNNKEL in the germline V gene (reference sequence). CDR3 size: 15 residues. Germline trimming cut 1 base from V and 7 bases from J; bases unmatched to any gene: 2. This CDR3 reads CASSQGLAGGNEQFF. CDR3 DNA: TGTGCCAGCAGCCAAGGGCTAGCGGGGGGGAATGAGCAGTTCTTC.